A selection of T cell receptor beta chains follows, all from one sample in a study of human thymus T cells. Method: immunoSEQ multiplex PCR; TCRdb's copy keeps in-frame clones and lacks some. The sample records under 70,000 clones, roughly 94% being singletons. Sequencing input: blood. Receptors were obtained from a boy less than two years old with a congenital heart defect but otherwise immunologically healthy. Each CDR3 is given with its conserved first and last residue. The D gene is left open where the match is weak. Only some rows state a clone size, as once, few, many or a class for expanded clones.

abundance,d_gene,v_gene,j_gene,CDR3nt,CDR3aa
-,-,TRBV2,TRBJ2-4,TGTGCCAGCAGTGGGGGGACTGCTCTTGTCAAAAACATTCAGTACTTC,CASSGGTALVKNIQYF
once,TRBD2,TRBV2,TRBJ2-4,TGTGCCAGCCGAAATAGCGGGGGGAATGAGTGGGTCAAAAACATTCAGTACTTC,CASRNSGGNEWVKNIQYF
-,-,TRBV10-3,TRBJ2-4,TGTGCCAACCCCCCGCCTATAGACAGGAAAAACATTCAGTACTTC,CANPPPIDRKNIQYF
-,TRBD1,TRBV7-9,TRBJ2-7,TGTGCCAGCAGCGGGACAGGGACCGAGCAGTACTTC,CASSGTGTEQYF
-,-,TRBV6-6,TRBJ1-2,TGTGCCAGCACCCTTAGGGCCACCCAATTTAACTATGGCTATACCTTC,CASTLRATQFNYGYTF
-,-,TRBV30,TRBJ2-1,TGTGCCTGGAGCAGGGGGGGGCCCAATGAGCAGTTCTTC,CAWSRGGPNEQFF
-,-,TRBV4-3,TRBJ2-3,TGCGCCAGCAGCCAAGATCTTCTTAGCGGACTCACAGATACGCAGTATTTT,CASSQDLLSGLTDTQYF
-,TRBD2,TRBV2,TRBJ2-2,TGTGCCAGCAGTGTTAGCGGGAGCGGGGAGCTGTTTTTT,CASSVSGSGELFF
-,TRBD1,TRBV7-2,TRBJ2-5,TGTGCCAGCAGCTTTACGGGCAGGGGGCAAGAGACCCAGTACTTC,CASSFTGRGQETQYF
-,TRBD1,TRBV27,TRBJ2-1,TGTGCCAGCAGGGGGGGGGACAGGGACCACAATGAGCAGTTCTTC,CASRGGDRDHNEQFF
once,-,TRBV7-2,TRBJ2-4,TGTGCCAGCAGCCAAAACATGCCCGGCCTTAACATTCAGTACTTC,CASSQNMPGLNIQYF
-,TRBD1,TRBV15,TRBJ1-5,TGTGCCACCAGCAGGGACAGGGGCCTTAATCAGCCCCAGCATTTT,CATSRDRGLNQPQHF
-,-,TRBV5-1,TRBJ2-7,TGCGCCAGCAGCTTAGGGTGGGATAGAAAAGCGCAGTACTTC,CASSLGWDRKAQYF
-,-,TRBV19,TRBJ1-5,TGTGCCAGTATGAGGCGGGAGGGTGGCAATCAGCCCCAGCATTTT,CASMRREGGNQPQHF